These T cell receptor beta chains were read from a single sample in a study of CD8+ T cells in alopecia areata. TCRdb's table, derived via immunoSEQ multiplex PCR, lists solely in-frame clones and lacks some. The sample records 270,000 or so clones, 58% being singletons. Sequences were derived from CD4+ T cells sorted from blood, sampled at week 24, from a patient treated with tofacitinib. The receptor set was obtained from a human donor with alopecia areata. Each CDR3 is given with its conserved first and last residue. Fields, in order: D gene, clone size, J gene, V gene, CDR3 DNA, CDR3 protein. A D gene is named only where the DNA matches it firmly. The size entry is marked missing in some rows and otherwise reads once, few, many or a size class.

D gene: -
clone size: -
J gene: TRBJ2-3
V gene: TRBV5-1
CDR3 DNA: TGCGCCAGCAGCGGGCAGGTGGGGCCAGATACGCAGTATTTT
CDR3 protein: CASSGQVGPDTQYF

D gene: -
clone size: few
J gene: TRBJ2-3
V gene: TRBV29-1
CDR3 DNA: TGCAGCGTTGAACTAGCGCGGAGCACAGATACGCAGTATTTT
CDR3 protein: CSVELARSTDTQYF

D gene: -
clone size: -
J gene: TRBJ2-7
V gene: TRBV4-2
CDR3 DNA: TGTGCCAGCAGCCAAAACAGGGAAGCGGCCTACGAGCAGTACTTC
CDR3 protein: CASSQNREAAYEQYF

D gene: -
clone size: few
J gene: TRBJ2-3
V gene: TRBV19
CDR3 DNA: TGTGCCAGTAGTATAGCGAGCGGTATTGACACAGATACGCAGTATTTT
CDR3 protein: CASSIASGIDTDTQYF

D gene: -
clone size: few
J gene: TRBJ2-3
V gene: TRBV7-2
CDR3 DNA: TGTGCCAGCAGCTCATCAACAGATACGCAGTATTTT
CDR3 protein: CASSSSTDTQYF

D gene: -
clone size: -
J gene: TRBJ2-6
V gene: TRBV29-1
CDR3 DNA: TGCAGCGCCGACGCCTCTGGGGCCAACGTCCTGACTTTC
CDR3 protein: CSADASGANVLTF

D gene: TRBD1
clone size: -
J gene: TRBJ1-1
V gene: TRBV5-1
CDR3 DNA: TGCGCCAGCAGCTCACAGGGGGACACTGAAGCTTTCTTT
CDR3 protein: CASSSQGDTEAFF

D gene: -
clone size: few
J gene: TRBJ2-5
V gene: TRBV7-2
CDR3 DNA: TGTGCCAGCAGCCATCCGGGAGTCCAAGAGACCCAGTACTTC
CDR3 protein: CASSHPGVQETQYF

D gene: -
clone size: -
J gene: TRBJ1-5
V gene: TRBV29-1
CDR3 DNA: TGCAGCGTTGGGTCGGGGGCACGACAGCCCCAGCATTTT
CDR3 protein: CSVGSGARQPQHF

D gene: -
clone size: -
J gene: TRBJ1-1
V gene: TRBV4-2
CDR3 DNA: TGTGCCAGCAGCTTTCGCCCCATGAACACTGAAGCTTTCTTT
CDR3 protein: CASSFRPMNTEAFF

D gene: TRBD1
clone size: few
J gene: TRBJ1-2
V gene: TRBV6-5
CDR3 DNA: TGTGCCAGCAGTTACTCGGCAGGGGGGGCCTCAGGCTACACCTTC
CDR3 protein: CASSYSAGGASGYTF

D gene: TRBD1
clone size: -
J gene: TRBJ1-6
V gene: TRBV30
CDR3 DNA: TGTGCCTGGAGCGCCCTGGACAGGGGACGGAATTCACCCCTCCACTTT
CDR3 protein: CAWSALDRGRNSPLHF

D gene: -
clone size: few
J gene: TRBJ1-1
V gene: TRBV28
CDR3 DNA: TGTGCCAGCAGTCGCGCCCCAAACACTGAAGCTTTCTTT
CDR3 protein: CASSRAPNTEAFF

D gene: -
clone size: -
J gene: TRBJ2-2
V gene: TRBV29-1
CDR3 DNA: TGCAGCGTCCTGGACAGAATGACGAACACCGGGGAGCTGTTTTTT
CDR3 protein: CSVLDRMTNTGELFF

D gene: -
clone size: -
J gene: TRBJ1-1
V gene: TRBV10-3
CDR3 DNA: TGTGCCGGGCAAGAAGGGGGGGACACTGAAGCTTTCTTT
CDR3 protein: CAGQEGGDTEAFF

D gene: -
clone size: few
J gene: TRBJ1-5
V gene: TRBV5-8
CDR3 DNA: TGTGCCAGCAGCCCCGGGACCCAAGCGGGTCAGCCCCAGCATTTT
CDR3 protein: CASSPGTQAGQPQHF

D gene: -
clone size: -
J gene: TRBJ1-2
V gene: TRBV7-6
CDR3 DNA: TGTGCCAGCAGCTTAGGAGGGGCAACGGCACCAAGTGGCTACACCTTC
CDR3 protein: CASSLGGATAPSGYTF

D gene: TRBD2
clone size: -
J gene: TRBJ2-5
V gene: TRBV6-5
CDR3 DNA: TGTGCCAGCAGTTTCGGGAGGACCGAGACCCAGTACTTC
CDR3 protein: CASSFGRTETQYF

D gene: -
clone size: -
J gene: TRBJ2-1
V gene: TRBV4-1
CDR3 DNA: TGCGCCAGCAGCCAAGATTATCGCCGCTCGGAGCAGTTCTTC
CDR3 protein: CASSQDYRRSEQFF

D gene: -
clone size: -
J gene: TRBJ1-6
V gene: TRBV19
CDR3 DNA: TGTGCCAGTACTGCCACTCCGGGTCCCGAGGGACCCCTCCACTTT
CDR3 protein: CASTATPGPEGPLHF

D gene: TRBD2
clone size: -
J gene: TRBJ2-1
V gene: TRBV15
CDR3 DNA: TGTGCCACCAGCAGCGAGCTAGCGGGTAGGCCTGACAATGAGCAGTTCTTC
CDR3 protein: CATSSELAGRPDNEQFF

D gene: -
clone size: -
J gene: TRBJ2-7
V gene: TRBV20-1
CDR3 DNA: TGCAGTGCTAGGAGGACGGACGCGCAGTACTTC
CDR3 protein: CSARRTDAQYF

D gene: -
clone size: -
J gene: TRBJ2-4
V gene: TRBV4-1
CDR3 DNA: TGCGCCAGCAGCCTCGTTAGTAGTAGCGCCTTCTCCAAAAACATTCAGTACTTC
CDR3 protein: CASSLVSSSAFSKNIQYF

D gene: -
clone size: -
J gene: TRBJ2-7
V gene: TRBV2
CDR3 DNA: TGTGCCAGCAGTTCTGACCGGCCTGCCCTTCCCTACGAGCAGTACTTC
CDR3 protein: CASSSDRPALPYEQYF

D gene: -
clone size: -
J gene: TRBJ1-3
V gene: TRBV27
CDR3 DNA: TGTGCCAGCAGTTCCTCCCAGCCAGGGGCTGGAAACACCATATATTTT
CDR3 protein: CASSSSQPGAGNTIYF

D gene: TRBD1
clone size: few
J gene: TRBJ2-2
V gene: TRBV10-3
CDR3 DNA: TGTGCCATCAAGACAGGGGCCAACACCGGGGAGCTGTTTTTT
CDR3 protein: CAIKTGANTGELFF

D gene: -
clone size: -
J gene: TRBJ1-4
V gene: TRBV30
CDR3 DNA: TGTGCCTGGAGTGTTGCGGGGGGTTGGAAAAAACTGTTTTTT
CDR3 protein: CAWSVAGGWKKLFF

D gene: TRBD1
clone size: few
J gene: TRBJ1-5
V gene: TRBV30
CDR3 DNA: TGTGCCTGGAATTCGGGGGGACAGCATAGCAATCAGCCCCAGCATTTT
CDR3 protein: CAWNSGGQHSNQPQHF

D gene: TRBD1
clone size: few
J gene: TRBJ2-6
V gene: TRBV28
CDR3 DNA: TGTGCCACCGGGGACAGTCGCCCCTCTGGGGCCAACGTCCTGACTTTC
CDR3 protein: CATGDSRPSGANVLTF

D gene: TRBD2
clone size: -
J gene: TRBJ2-1
V gene: TRBV5-1
CDR3 DNA: TGCGCCAGCAGCCTGGGACTACGCCGGAATGAGCAGTTCTTC
CDR3 protein: CASSLGLRRNEQFF

D gene: -
clone size: few
J gene: TRBJ2-1
V gene: TRBV10-3
CDR3 DNA: TGTGCCATCAGTGAGTCGGAAGGGATTCATGAGCAGTTCTTC
CDR3 protein: CAISESEGIHEQFF

D gene: -
clone size: -
J gene: TRBJ2-1
V gene: TRBV9
CDR3 DNA: TGTGCCAGCAGCGTAGAAGTTAGGGACTTTCAAAATGAGCAGTTCTTC
CDR3 protein: CASSVEVRDFQNEQFF

D gene: -
clone size: -
J gene: TRBJ2-6
V gene: TRBV6-6
CDR3 DNA: TGTGCCAGCAGCCCAAGTAGACTTGCCAACGTCCTGACTTTC
CDR3 protein: CASSPSRLANVLTF

D gene: -
clone size: -
J gene: TRBJ2-3
V gene: TRBV30
CDR3 DNA: TGTGCCTGGAGTGTAGGGGATACGCAGTATTTT
CDR3 protein: CAWSVGDTQYF

D gene: -
clone size: few
J gene: TRBJ1-5
V gene: TRBV29-1
CDR3 DNA: TGCAGCGTTGCTGGGAATAGCAATCAGCCCCAGCATTTT
CDR3 protein: CSVAGNSNQPQHF

D gene: TRBD2
clone size: -
J gene: TRBJ2-7
V gene: TRBV4-1
CDR3 DNA: TGCGCCAGCAGCCTTCCCGGGGGGGGCCGTGAGCTCGAGCAGTACTTC
CDR3 protein: CASSLPGGGRELEQYF

D gene: TRBD2
clone size: -
J gene: TRBJ2-1
V gene: TRBV28
CDR3 DNA: TGTGCCAGCAGCCCCACTAGCGGGGGCTCCTACAATGAGCAGTTCTTC
CDR3 protein: CASSPTSGGSYNEQFF

D gene: TRBD1
clone size: few
J gene: TRBJ2-4
V gene: TRBV4-1
CDR3 DNA: TGCGCCAGCAGCCAAGATAGCACAGGGGGTGCCAAAAACATTCAGTACTTC
CDR3 protein: CASSQDSTGGAKNIQYF

D gene: -
clone size: few
J gene: TRBJ1-2
V gene: TRBV9
CDR3 DNA: TGTGCCAGCAGCGTAGATGGGGATGGCTACACCTTC
CDR3 protein: CASSVDGDGYTF

D gene: -
clone size: few
J gene: TRBJ2-5
V gene: TRBV7-6
CDR3 DNA: TGTGCCAGCAGCTTAGTCGGGACTGAAGAGACCCAGTACTTC
CDR3 protein: CASSLVGTEETQYF

D gene: TRBD1
clone size: -
J gene: TRBJ1-5
V gene: TRBV30
CDR3 DNA: TGTGCCTGGAGTGTAGGTGGGCCAGGGGGGAATCAGCCCCAGCATTTT
CDR3 protein: CAWSVGGPGGNQPQHF

D gene: -
clone size: -
J gene: TRBJ1-1
V gene: TRBV29-1
CDR3 DNA: TGCAGCGTTGTATCGGGGTCCACTGAAGCTTTCTTT
CDR3 protein: CSVVSGSTEAFF

D gene: -
clone size: -
J gene: TRBJ2-7
V gene: TRBV29-1
CDR3 DNA: TGCAGCGTTGGACGGGCAGGTGTCGAGCAGTACTTC
CDR3 protein: CSVGRAGVEQYF

D gene: -
clone size: once
J gene: TRBJ2-7
V gene: TRBV30
CDR3 DNA: TGTGCCTGGGCAATCGACAGTTACGAGCAGTACTTC
CDR3 protein: CAWAIDSYEQYF

D gene: -
clone size: many
J gene: TRBJ1-2
V gene: TRBV7-2
CDR3 DNA: TGTGCCAGCAGCGAGGGTGAGGGGCCCCGTTTCTATGGCTACACCTTC
CDR3 protein: CASSEGEGPRFYGYTF

D gene: TRBD1
clone size: few
J gene: TRBJ1-2
V gene: TRBV4-1
CDR3 DNA: TGCGCCAGCAGCCTAGGGACAGGGGGCCGGTATGGCTACACCTTC
CDR3 protein: CASSLGTGGRYGYTF